The next 5 T cell receptor beta chains were all read from a single sample in a study of cytomegalovirus exposure and HLA in healthy donors. The PCR ran on 60 Vbeta and 13 Jbeta primers. Sequencing was performed with immunoSEQ multiplex PCR; in TCRdb, only in-frame clones are kept and a portion is missing. This table holds around 67,000 clones, 74% found once. The sequenced sample consisted of PBMCs. The receptors shown here come from a woman aged 25 to 39 in good health and CMV-seropositive.

J is TRBJ2-5 and V is TRBV5-8; tentatively, D is TRBD1 (7 bases). The germline gives CDR1 SGHTS, CDR2 YDEGEE. The CDR3 totals 16 residues. The ends were cut back, 0 bases at V and 2 bases at J, with 14 bases in the middle. CDR3 protein: CASSLGRGTAQETQYF. The CDR3 coding sequence is TGTGCCAGCAGCTTGGGGAGGGGGACAGCGCAAGAGACCCAGTACTTC.

The chain uses TRBV2 and TRBJ2-1; D is unclear. CDR3 length: 15 residues. Trimming pared 0 bases from V and 4 bases from J, leaving 10 bases between. Germline V gene sequence: CDR1 SNHLY, CDR2 FYNNEI. The CDR3 loop reads CASSEAPRRYNEQFF. CDR3 DNA: TGTGCCAGCAGTGAAGCACCTCGGAGATACAATGAGCAGTTCTTC. The full variable domain, rest sourced from reference TRBV2 and TRBJ2-1, is EPEVTQTPSHQVTQMGQEVILRCVPISNHLYFYWYRQILGQKVEFLVSFYNNEISEKSEIFDDQFSVERPDGSNFTLKIRSTKLEDSAMYFCASSEAPRRYNEQFFGPGTRLTVL.

The chain recombines TRBV4-1 with TRBJ2-4, with 8 bases lining up with TRBD1. The junction had 10 bases not matched to a gene; V was cut back by 1 base and J by 2 bases. Germline V gene data show CDR1 as MGHRA and CDR2 as YSYEKL. The CDR3 contains 18 residues. DNA of the CDR3: TGCGCCAGCAGCCAAGCCCCCCGGACAGGGTTATCCAAAAACATTCAGTACTTC. Its translation: CASSQAPRTGLSKNIQYF.

V usage is TRBV28 and J usage is TRBJ1-2, with D unresolved. The CDR3 is 11 residues long. Trimming left V 1 base short and J 8 bases short, with 5 bases between. Germline-derived CDR1 and CDR2 are MDHEN and SYDVKM. CDR3 protein: CASSLLSGYTF. The CDR3, as DNA: TGTGCCAGCAGTTTATTAAGCGGCTACACCTTC.

The chain has TRBV10-2 and TRBJ2-3; D might be TRBD2 (6 bases). CDR1 is WSHSY, CDR2 SAAADI, per germline. Trimming removed 2 bases at V and 4 bases at J, with 13 bases between. CDR3 size: 15 residues. DNA for the CDR3: TGCGCCAGCAGTGAGCGACTAGACCCAGCAGATACGCAGTATTTT. Its translation: CASSERLDPADTQYF.